The 21 T cell receptor beta chains given below trace back to one sample, sequenced in a study of T cells after posttransplantation cyclophosphamide. Treatment was busulfan-fludarabine conditioning, a marrow graft, and cyclophosphamide on days +3 and +4. Sequencing used immunoSEQ multiplex PCR; TCRdb keeps in-frame clones, though not all of them. The sample contains roughly 20,000 clones, roughly 72% of which appear only once. This sample comprised PBMCs, obtained after an allogeneic stem cell transplant with post-transplant cyclophosphamide. These TCRs come from a young adult male patient who received an allogeneic stem cell transplant from a related donor, was CMV-positive, and had acute GVHD only. Some T cells could come from the graft donor.

The chain combines TRBV27 with TRBJ2-7, with D possibly being TRBD2 (5 bases). Trimming took 4 bases from V and 2 from J, leaving 18 bases between them. Looked up from germline, CDR1 is MNHEY and CDR2 is SMNVEV (reference sequence). The CDR3 spans 16 residues. Written as DNA, the CDR3 is TGTGCCAGCAGTTCCAGCCGGTCGGGGTGGCCCTACGAGCAGTACTTC. Translation gives CASSSSRSGWPYEQYF.

V and J are TRBV2 and TRBJ2-7; D unresolved. Deletions cut 8 bases from V and 3 bases from J, with 14 bases between. The germline CDR1 and CDR2 sequences are SNHLY and FYNNEI. This CDR3 spans 13 amino acids. The CDR3 region has the DNA TGTGCCAGCGAATCCCGTCACGGCTACGAGCAGTACTTC. Protein sequence: CASESRHGYEQYF.

The chain couples TRBV4-3 to TRBJ2-5; 7 bases are shared with TRBD2. This CDR3 is built from 13 residues. V trimming: 0 bases; J trimming: 7 bases; junction bases outside the gene matches: 2. Germline V lookup: CDR1 LGHNA, CDR2 YSLEER. CDR3 bases: TGCGCCAGCAGCCAAGAGGGGGGGTCGACCCAGTACTTC. Protein product: CASSQEGGSTQYF.

V and J are TRBV6-1 and TRBJ1-3; 8 bases match TRBD1. The CDR3 is 15 amino acids. Germline V gives CDR1 MNHNS, CDR2 SASEGT. Germline trimming cut 1 base from V and 2 bases from J; bases unmatched to any gene: 1. CDR3 sequence: CASSEGTGPGNTIYF. CDR3 nucleotides: TGTGCCAGCAGTGAAGGGACAGGGCCTGGAAACACCATATATTTT.

The rearrangement joins TRBV5-4 to TRBJ2-7; TRBD1 aligns across 8 bases. V dropped 4 bases and J dropped 3; count of bases not matched to a gene: 12. This CDR3 has 16 residues. CDR1 SGHNT and CDR2 YYREEE come from the germline V gene (reference sequence). DNA for the CDR3: TGTGCCAGCAGCCCGCCCGCGGGGACAGGCGTCTACGAGCAGTACTTC. Translated: CASSPPAGTGVYEQYF.

The V gene is TRBV2, the J gene TRBJ1-6; TRBD1 might be the D (5 bases). The V gene lost 2 bases and the J gene lost 7 bases, with 12 bases spanning the gap. The length of the CDR3 is 15 residues. The germline gives CDR1 SNHLY, CDR2 FYNNEI. The CDR3 sequence is CASSEFNRRNSPLHF. In DNA form, the CDR3 reads TGTGCCAGCAGTGAATTTAACAGGCGGAATTCACCCCTCCACTTT.

This clone was counted only a few times. The chain links TRBV5-6 to TRBJ1-6; TRBD1 matches 7 bases. This CDR3 spans 14 amino acids. CDR1 and CDR2 (germline): SGHDT, YYEEEE. V trimming: 3 bases; J trimming: 8 bases; junction bases outside the gene matches: 5. The CDR3 DNA reads TGTGCCAGCAGCTACCGGACAGGCGATTCACCCCTCCACTTT. This encodes CASSYRTGDSPLHF.

The rearrangement links TRBV7-2 to TRBJ2-1; D is possibly TRBD2 (7 bases). Trimming removed 5 bases at V and 6 bases at J, with 11 bases between. Germline V gene lookup returns CDR1 SGHTA and CDR2 FQGNSA. The CDR3 sequence is 13 residues long. The CDR3 coding sequence is TGTGCCAGCAGCGTACGGGGGGCCAATGAGCAGTTCTTC. Its protein is CASSVRGANEQFF.

The chain carries TRBV28 and TRBJ1-6; no clear D gene. The CDR3 loop spans 13 amino acids. V lost 5 bases, J lost 2 bases, and 4 bases lay in between. Germline CDR1 and CDR2: MDHEN and SYDVKM. The CDR3: CASSPPYNSPLHF. CDR3 in DNA: TGTGCCAGCAGTCCTCCCTATAATTCACCCCTCCACTTT.

The chain couples TRBV5-1 to TRBJ1-2; perhaps TRBD1 as D (5 bases). Germline loops: CDR1 SGHRS, CDR2 YFSETQ. Trimming removed 0 bases at V and 4 bases at J, with 13 bases between. The CDR3 is made up of 15 amino acids. This CDR3 reads CASSLVGPRGYGYTF. The DNA of the CDR3 is TGCGCCAGCAGCTTGGTAGGCCCAAGGGGCTATGGCTACACCTTC.

The V gene is TRBV7-3, the J gene TRBJ1-1; 7 bases line up with TRBD1. This CDR3 region has 16 residues. V shed 1 base and J 2 bases; nucleotides not matched to a gene: 7. From germline, CDR1 is SGHTA and CDR2 FQGTGA. The CDR3 nucleotides read TGTGCCAGCAGCTTAATAGGGGGCCGACCTAACACTGAAGCTTTCTTT. Translating gives CASSLIGGRPNTEAFF. The full variable domain, its missing parts supplied by reference TRBV7-3 and TRBJ1-1, is GAGVSQTPSNKVTEKGKYVELRCDPISGHTALYWYRQSLGQGPEFLIYFQGTGAADDSGLPNDRFFAVRPEGSVSTLKIQRTERGDSAVYLCASSLIGGRPNTEAFFGQGTRLTVV.

This clone appeared a single time. The chain combines TRBV18 with TRBJ2-3; 8 nucleotides line up with TRBD2. The V and J ends lost 2 bases and 4 bases, in that order; junction bases with no gene match: 8. Looked up from germline, CDR1 is KGHSH and CDR2 is LQKENI. This CDR3 contains 16 residues. The CDR3 sequence is CASSPNGLAFPDTQYF. Here the CDR3 DNA reads TGTGCCAGCTCACCAAACGGACTAGCTTTCCCAGATACGCAGTATTTT.

The chain couples TRBV5-6 to TRBJ1-1, with no clear D. There are 15 residues in the CDR3. V shed 1 base and J shed 3 bases, with 13 bases lying between them. The germline V gene encodes CDR1 SGHDT and CDR2 YYEEEE. CDR3 sequence: CASSLRAGGDTEAFF. DNA for the CDR3: TGTGCCAGCAGCTTGCGCGCGGGTGGGGACACTGAAGCTTTCTTT.

The rearrangement uses TRBV7-2 and TRBJ1-2, with D possibly TRBD1 on 5 matching bases. V shed 7 bases and J shed 6 bases, with 15 bases lying between them. The length of the CDR3 is 13 residues. Germline CDR1 SGHTA, CDR2 FQGNSA. The CDR3 region has the DNA TGTGCCAGCACCGCCGCCAGGGTCCATGGCTACACCTTC. Amino acids: CASTAARVHGYTF. The full variable domain, with the rest looked up from reference TRBV7-2 and TRBJ1-2, is GAGVSQSPSNKVTEKGKDVELRCDPISGHTALYWYRQSLGQGLEFLIYFQGNSAPDKSGLPSDRFSAERTGGSVSTLTIQRTQQEDSAVYLCASTAARVHGYTFGSGTRLTVV.

V and J are TRBV7-2 and TRBJ2-6; D is perhaps TRBD1 (6 bases). This CDR3 is 18 amino acids long. V lost 4 bases and J 1 base, leaving 17 bases between the germline ends. Germline V gives CDR1 SGHTA, CDR2 FQGNSA. CDR3: CASSSRPLQGSGANVLTF. For the CDR3, the DNA is TGTGCCAGCAGCTCACGACCATTACAGGGATCTGGGGCCAACGTCCTGACTTTC.

This chain uses TRBV11-2 with TRBJ1-1; 7 bases agree with TRBD1. This CDR3 region has 17 residues. V lost 1 base to trimming and J lost 4 bases; unmatched junction nucleotides: 12. The germline CDR1 and CDR2 sequences are SGHAT and FQNNGV. This CDR3 is CASSLVMDRIVGTEAFF. The CDR3 nucleotides are TGTGCCAGCAGCTTAGTCATGGACAGGATCGTCGGCACTGAAGCTTTCTTT.

The rearrangement links TRBV19 to TRBJ1-1, with 9 bases lining up with TRBD1. V trimming: 7 bases; J trimming: 6 bases; junction bases outside the gene matches: 6. This CDR3 region has 13 residues. The germline gives CDR1 LNHDA, CDR2 SQIVND (reference sequence). The CDR3 loop reads CASTGTGNPEAFF. CDR3 DNA sequence: TGTGCCAGTACCGGGACAGGGAATCCTGAAGCTTTCTTT.

This chain links TRBV7-9 with TRBJ1-5; D might be TRBD1 (5 bases). Looked up from germline, CDR1 is SEHNR and CDR2 is FQNEAQ (reference sequence). This CDR3 has 18 residues. V was shortened by 2 bases and J by 1 base, with 18 bases between the two germline ends. The CDR3 reads CASSLSGGRGVSNQPQHF. CDR3 in DNA: TGTGCCAGCAGCTTATCGGGTGGCCGGGGGGTGAGCAATCAGCCCCAGCATTTT.

The rearrangement links TRBV29-1 to TRBJ1-1, with TRBD1 as a possible D gene (6 bases). Germline CDR1 is SQVTM and CDR2 is ANQGSEA. The CDR3 is 16 amino acids. Between the trimmed V and J ends, which lost 3 bases and 3 bases, there was a span of 20 bases. CDR3 nucleotide sequence: TGCAGCGTTGATGGACCAGGGGATCGGATTGACACTGAAGCTTTCTTT. It translates to CSVDGPGDRIDTEAFF.

The CDR3 DNA reads TGTGCCAGCAGCTTAGGGGACAGGGGAGACACCGGGGAGCTGTTTTTT. Translation gives CASSLGDRGDTGELFF. V is TRBV11-3 and J is TRBJ2-2; 10 bases fit TRBD1. Germline CDR1 is SGHNT and CDR2 is YENEEA. The CDR3 has 16 residues. V trimming: 1 base; J trimming: 3 bases; junction bases outside the gene matches: 2.

V is TRBV10-3 and J is TRBJ1-3; D might be TRBD1 (5 bases). Germline V gives CDR1 ENHRY, CDR2 SYGVKD. Trimming removed 7 bases at V and 0 bases at J, with 16 bases between. This CDR3 comprises 16 residues. Written as DNA, the CDR3 is TGTGCCATCACCCAAGCGGGACTCACCTCTGGAAACACCATATATTTT. Protein: CAITQAGLTSGNTIYF.